The next 4 T cell receptor beta chains were all read from a single sample in a study of T cell responses to AZD1222 COVID-19 vaccine. The assay was immunoSEQ multiplex PCR, and TCRdb's table has in-frame clones only and misses some. The data contain around 150,000 clones, approximately 88% of them singletons. The sequenced sample was peripheral blood, obtained on day 0 of AZD1222 vaccination. Receptor source: an adult in good health.

The chain joins TRBV5-1 to TRBJ2-3; D tentatively reads TRBD1 or TRBD2 (5 bases each). Germline-derived CDR1 and CDR2 are SGHRS and YFSETQ. The V end was cut by 3 bases, the J end by 2 bases, with 13 bases between. The CDR3 extends over 15 amino acids. CDR3 in amino acids: CASSSLPGATDTQYF. The CDR3 bases are TGCGCCAGCAGCTCCCTTCCCGGGGCCACAGATACGCAGTATTTT.

This clone was counted a single time. The chain employs TRBV7-3 and TRBJ2-2; D ambiguous. The germline CDR1 and CDR2 sequences are SGHTA and FQGTGA. The CDR3 totals 13 residues. V was pared by 4 bases and J by 7 bases, with 10 bases between. The CDR3 loop reads CASSSPPDGELFF. The CDR3 nucleotides are TGTGCCAGCAGCTCACCTCCAGACGGGGAGCTGTTTTTT.

The chain couples TRBV15 to TRBJ2-7, with 8 bases fitting TRBD1. The CDR3 runs 12 residues. Germline values: CDR1 LNHNV, CDR2 YYDKDF (reference sequence). V lost 9 bases and J lost 6; bases outside the gene matches: 7. The CDR3 DNA follows: TGTGCCACAGGGGCCAGGGGGCTCGAGCAGTACTTC. This gives the protein CATGARGLEQYF.

This clone was counted only a few times. DNA of the CDR3: TGTGCCAGCAGGGCCACACAGGGGGCCAACGTCCTGACTTTC. Its protein product is CASRATQGANVLTF. The chain employs TRBV28 and TRBJ2-6; no reliable D call. Deletions cut 6 bases from V and 4 bases from J, with 10 bases between. From germline, CDR1 is MDHEN and CDR2 SYDVKM. CDR3 length: 14 residues. Looking up the rest from reference TRBV28 and TRBJ2-6 gives the full variable domain: DVKVTQSSRYLVKRTGEKVFLECVQDMDHENMFWYRQDPGLGLRLIYFSYDVKMKEKGDIPEGYSVSREKKERFSLILESASTNQTSMYLCASRATQGANVLTFGAGSRLTVL.